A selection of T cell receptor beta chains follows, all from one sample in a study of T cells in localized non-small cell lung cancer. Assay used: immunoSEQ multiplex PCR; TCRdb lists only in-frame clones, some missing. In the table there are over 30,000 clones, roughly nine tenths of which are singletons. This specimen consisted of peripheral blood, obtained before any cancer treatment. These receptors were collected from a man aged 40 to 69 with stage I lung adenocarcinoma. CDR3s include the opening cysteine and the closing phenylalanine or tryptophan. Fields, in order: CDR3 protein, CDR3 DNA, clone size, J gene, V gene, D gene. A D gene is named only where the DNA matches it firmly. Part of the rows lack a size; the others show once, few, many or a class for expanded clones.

CASSFFLMDNTQYF	TGTGCCAGCAGCTTCTTCCTCATGGACAATACGCAGTATTTT	.	TRBJ2-3	TRBV9	.
CASSLMGRPAEAFF	TGTGCCAGCAGCTTAATGGGTCGACCTGCTGAAGCTTTCTTT	.	TRBJ1-1	TRBV5-6	.
CASSYGVGEQYF	TGTGCCAGCAGTTACGGGGTAGGCGAGCAGTACTTC	.	TRBJ2-7	TRBV6-5	.
CALGMAGGFTDTQYF	TGTGCCCTAGGGATGGCAGGGGGCTTCACAGATACGCAGTATTTT	.	TRBJ2-3	TRBV6-1	TRBD1
CASSLVGPRHNTDTQYF	TGTGCTAGCAGCTTAGTGGGGCCGAGACACAACACAGATACGCAGTATTTT	.	TRBJ2-3	TRBV7-7	.
CASCLTSAWTEAFF	TGTGCCAGCTGTCTAACCTCAGCGTGGACTGAAGCTTTCTTT	.	TRBJ1-1	TRBV6-1	.
CASSKDEMETGSTDTQYF	TGTGCCAGCAGCAAAGACGAGATGGAGACAGGGAGTACAGATACGCAGTATTTT	.	TRBJ2-3	TRBV21-1	.
CASSIGQGESYEQYF	TGTGCCAGTAGTATCGGACAGGGGGAATCCTACGAGCAGTACTTC	.	TRBJ2-7	TRBV19	TRBD1
CASSELGDEQFF	TGTGCCAGCAGTGAACTTGGGGATGAGCAGTTCTTC	once	TRBJ2-1	TRBV2	.
CASSLGGANQPQHF	TGTGCCAGCAGCTTGGGGGGGGCTAATCAGCCCCAGCATTTT	.	TRBJ1-5	TRBV5-6	.
CASSWGGGRDQETQYF	TGTGCCAGCAGCTGGGGCGGGGGCAGGGACCAAGAGACCCAGTACTTC	.	TRBJ2-5	TRBV13	.
CASSYFPSTDTQYF	TGCGCCAGCAGTTACTTCCCGAGCACAGATACGCAGTATTTT	.	TRBJ2-3	TRBV6-6	.
CASSPQGTDTEAFF	TGTGCCAGCAGCCCACAGGGGACGGACACTGAAGCTTTCTTT	large	TRBJ1-1	TRBV14	TRBD1
CAIRASGGADTQYF	TGTGCCATCAGAGCGAGCGGGGGGGCGGATACGCAGTATTTT	.	TRBJ2-3	TRBV10-3	TRBD2
CASSLGQWEQYF	TGTGCCAGCAGCTTAGGACAGTGGGAGCAGTACTTC	once	TRBJ2-7	TRBV11-2	.
CASSLASKRTGELFF	TGCGCCAGCAGCTTGGCCAGCAAACGCACCGGGGAGCTGTTTTTT	.	TRBJ2-2	TRBV5-1	.
CASSTSGAPEGGTQYF	TGCGCCAGCAGTACTAGCGGGGCCCCGGAGGGGGGTACGCAGTATTTT	.	TRBJ2-3	TRBV5-1	TRBD2
CASSFGSGRDYEQYF	TGTGCCAGCAGCTTTGGGAGCGGGAGAGATTACGAGCAGTACTTC	.	TRBJ2-7	TRBV7-2	TRBD2
CASSQKRLNSPLHF	TGTGCCAGCAGTCAAAAGAGACTAAATTCACCCCTCCACTTT	once	TRBJ1-6	TRBV14	.
CASSLQGSQPQHF	TGTGCCAGCAGTTTACAGGGATCTCAGCCCCAGCATTTT	.	TRBJ1-5	TRBV2	.
CASSLIATGELFF	TGTGCCAGCAGTCTTATAGCAACCGGGGAGCTGTTTTTT	.	TRBJ2-2	TRBV5-5	.
CASRLGPNQPQHF	TGTGCCAGCCGGCTGGGACCCAATCAGCCCCAGCATTTT	.	TRBJ1-5	TRBV27	.
CSVGGRGSYNEQFF	TGCAGCGTTGGGGGCAGGGGCTCCTACAATGAGCAGTTCTTC	once	TRBJ2-1	TRBV29-1	.
CASGWGRGAQHLNTGELFF	TGTGCTAGTGGTTGGGGGCGGGGGGCCCAACATCTGAACACCGGGGAGCTGTTTTTT	.	TRBJ2-2	TRBV12-5	TRBD2
CASSERVAGTQYF	TGCGCCAGCAGTGAAAGGGTGGCCGGGACGCAGTATTTT	.	TRBJ2-3	TRBV10-1	.
CAAGQNTEAFF	TGTGCCGCCGGACAGAACACTGAAGCTTTCTTT	.	TRBJ1-1	TRBV6-5	.
CASSRGWQETQYF	TGTGCCAGTAGTCGGGGGTGGCAAGAGACCCAGTACTTC	.	TRBJ2-5	TRBV19	.
CASSPERGTTDTQYF	TGTGCCAGCAGCCCAGAGCGGGGGACCACAGATACGCAGTATTTT	.	TRBJ2-3	TRBV11-2	TRBD2
CASSPRSGGTDTQYF	TGTGCCAGCAGCCCGCGGAGCGGGGGCACAGATACGCAGTATTTT	.	TRBJ2-3	TRBV7-8	TRBD2
CASSLVRTGTGELFF	TGCGCCAGCAGCTTGGTGCGGACGGGCACCGGGGAGCTGTTTTTT	.	TRBJ2-2	TRBV5-1	.
CASSLFNSPLHF	TGTGCCAGCAGCTTGTTTAATTCACCCCTCCACTTT	.	TRBJ1-6	TRBV5-6	.
CASSLGDGNTEAFF	TGTGCCAGCAGCCTTGGGGACGGAAACACTGAAGCTTTCTTT	.	TRBJ1-1	TRBV7-6	.
CASSLVGTGFPSYEQYF	TGCGCCAGCAGCTTGGTAGGGACAGGGTTCCCCTCCTACGAGCAGTACTTC	once	TRBJ2-7	TRBV5-1	TRBD1
CASRVGGNTGELFF	TGTGCCAGCAGGGTAGGGGGCAACACCGGGGAGCTGTTTTTT	.	TRBJ2-2	TRBV27	TRBD1